This entry features one T cell receptor beta chain sequence. Its antigen is as yet unknown. These data are taken from a study of TIL therapy for anti-PD-1-resistant metastatic lung cancer. Background on the study: Median patient age was approximately 58, ranging about 35-85 years.

Time point noted: pre-treatment sample, taken before nivolumab and TIL therapy. The libraries were made with immunoSEQ v3. Clones were read by immunoSEQ multiplex PCR, and TCRdb kept only the in-frame ones, dropping some. The sample includes nearly 60,000 clones, around 79% of them seen just once. Broader study findings: Infused TIL clonotypes partially replaced the baseline blood repertoire, then decayed over months.

This CDR3 contains 13 residues. Germline V gives CDR1 GTSNPN, CDR2 SVGIG (reference sequence). The source of this sequence is a person aged 25 to 79 with non-small cell lung cancer. The source was blood, collected at baseline. The J gene is TRBJ2-5, the V gene TRBV30, with 7 bases that match TRBD1. The J call is in doubt because the DNA end fits TRBJ2-7 better. The CDR3 protein is CAWSADRAYEQYF. The CDR3 coding sequence is TGTGCCTGGAGTGCCGACAGGGCCTACGAGCAGTACTTC.